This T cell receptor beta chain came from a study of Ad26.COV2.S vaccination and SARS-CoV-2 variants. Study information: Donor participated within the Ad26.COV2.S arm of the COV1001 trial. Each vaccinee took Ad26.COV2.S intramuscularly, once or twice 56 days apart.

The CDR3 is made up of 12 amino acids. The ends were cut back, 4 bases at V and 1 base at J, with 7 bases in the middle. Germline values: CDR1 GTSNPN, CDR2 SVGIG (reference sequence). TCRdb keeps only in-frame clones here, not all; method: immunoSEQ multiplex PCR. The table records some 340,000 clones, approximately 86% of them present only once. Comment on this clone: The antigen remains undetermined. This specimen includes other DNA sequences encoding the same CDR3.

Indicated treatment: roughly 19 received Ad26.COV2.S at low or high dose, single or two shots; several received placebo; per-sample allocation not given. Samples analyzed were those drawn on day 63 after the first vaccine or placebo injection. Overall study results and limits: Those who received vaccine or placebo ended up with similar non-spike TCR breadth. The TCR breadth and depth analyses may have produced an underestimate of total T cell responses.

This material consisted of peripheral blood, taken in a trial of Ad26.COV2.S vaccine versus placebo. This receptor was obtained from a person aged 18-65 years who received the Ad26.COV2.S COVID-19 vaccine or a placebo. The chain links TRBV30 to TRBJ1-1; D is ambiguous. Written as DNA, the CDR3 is TGTGCCTGGACCAGACAGAACACTGAAGCTTTCTTT. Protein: CAWTRQNTEAFF.